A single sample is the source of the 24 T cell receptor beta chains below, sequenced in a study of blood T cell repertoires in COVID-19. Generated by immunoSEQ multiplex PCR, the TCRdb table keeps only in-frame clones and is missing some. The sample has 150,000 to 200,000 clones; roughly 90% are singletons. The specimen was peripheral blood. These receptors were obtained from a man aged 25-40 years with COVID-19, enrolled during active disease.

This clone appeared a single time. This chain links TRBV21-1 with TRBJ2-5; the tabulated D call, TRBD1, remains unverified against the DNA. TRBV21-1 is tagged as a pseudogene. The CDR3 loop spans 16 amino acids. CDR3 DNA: TGTGCCAGCAGCAACTCCTGTGACAGACCCCAAGAGACCCAGTACTTC. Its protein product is CASSNSCDRPQETQYF.

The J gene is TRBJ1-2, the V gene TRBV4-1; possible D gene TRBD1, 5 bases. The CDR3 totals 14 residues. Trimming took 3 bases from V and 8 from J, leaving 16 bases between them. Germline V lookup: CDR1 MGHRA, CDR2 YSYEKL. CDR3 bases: TGCGCCAGCAGCCAGGCTGACAGACTGGGAGGCTACACCTTC. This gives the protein CASSQADRLGGYTF.

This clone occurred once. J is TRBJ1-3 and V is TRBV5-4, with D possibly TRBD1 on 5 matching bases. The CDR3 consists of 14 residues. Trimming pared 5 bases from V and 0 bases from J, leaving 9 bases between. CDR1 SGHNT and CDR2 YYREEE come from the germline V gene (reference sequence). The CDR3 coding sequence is TGTGCCAGCAGACCCGACAGCTCTGGAAACACCATATATTTT. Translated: CASRPDSSGNTIYF.

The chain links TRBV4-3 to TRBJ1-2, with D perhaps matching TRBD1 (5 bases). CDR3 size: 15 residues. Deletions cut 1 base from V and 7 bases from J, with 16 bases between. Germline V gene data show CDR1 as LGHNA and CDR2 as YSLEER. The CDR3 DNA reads TGCGCCAGCAGCCAAGGAAGCGCTAGGGGCAGTGGCTACACCTTC. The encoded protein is CASSQGSARGSGYTF.

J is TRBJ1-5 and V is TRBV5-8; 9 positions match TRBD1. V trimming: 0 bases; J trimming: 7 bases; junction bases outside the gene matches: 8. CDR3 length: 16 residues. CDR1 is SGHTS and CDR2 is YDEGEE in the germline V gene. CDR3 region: CASSLATGTGSQPQHF. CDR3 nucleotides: TGTGCCAGCAGCTTGGCTACCGGGACAGGGAGCCAGCCCCAGCATTTT.

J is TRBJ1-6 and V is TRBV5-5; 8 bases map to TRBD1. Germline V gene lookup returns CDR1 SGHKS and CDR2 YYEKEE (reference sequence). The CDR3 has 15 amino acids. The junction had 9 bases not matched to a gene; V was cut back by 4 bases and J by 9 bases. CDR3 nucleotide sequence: TGTGCCAGCAGCCCGGGGACAGGAATATCTTCACCCCTCCACTTT. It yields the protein CASSPGTGISSPLHF.

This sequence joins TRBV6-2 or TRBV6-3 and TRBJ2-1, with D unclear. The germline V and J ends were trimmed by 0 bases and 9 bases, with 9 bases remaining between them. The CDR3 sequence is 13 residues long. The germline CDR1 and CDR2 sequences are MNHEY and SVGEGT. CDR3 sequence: CASSYSETVEQFF. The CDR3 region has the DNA TGTGCCAGCAGTTACTCGGAAACAGTTGAGCAGTTCTTC.

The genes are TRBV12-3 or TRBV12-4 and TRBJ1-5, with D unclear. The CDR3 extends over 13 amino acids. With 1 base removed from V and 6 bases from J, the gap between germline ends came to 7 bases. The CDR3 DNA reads TGTGCCAGCAGTTTAGGGGAGTCTCAGCCCCAGCATTTT. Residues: CASSLGESQPQHF.

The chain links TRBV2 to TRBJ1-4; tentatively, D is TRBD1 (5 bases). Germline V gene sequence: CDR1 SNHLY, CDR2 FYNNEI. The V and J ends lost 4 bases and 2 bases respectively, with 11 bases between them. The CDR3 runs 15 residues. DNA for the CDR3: TGTGCCAGCAGTGTCGGGGGAAATACTAATGAAAAACTGTTTTTT. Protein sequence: CASSVGGNTNEKLFF.

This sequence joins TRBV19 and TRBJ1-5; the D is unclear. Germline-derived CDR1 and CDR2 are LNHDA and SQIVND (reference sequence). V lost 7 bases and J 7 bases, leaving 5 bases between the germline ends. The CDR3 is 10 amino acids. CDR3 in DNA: TGTGCCAGTAATAGCCAGCCCCAGCATTTT. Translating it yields CASNSQPQHF.

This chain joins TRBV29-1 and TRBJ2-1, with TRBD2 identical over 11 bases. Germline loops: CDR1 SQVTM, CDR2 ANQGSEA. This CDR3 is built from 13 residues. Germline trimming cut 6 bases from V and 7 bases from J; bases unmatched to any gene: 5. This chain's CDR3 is CSVGLAVLNEQFF. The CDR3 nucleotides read TGCAGCGTGGGACTAGCGGTTTTAAATGAGCAGTTCTTC.

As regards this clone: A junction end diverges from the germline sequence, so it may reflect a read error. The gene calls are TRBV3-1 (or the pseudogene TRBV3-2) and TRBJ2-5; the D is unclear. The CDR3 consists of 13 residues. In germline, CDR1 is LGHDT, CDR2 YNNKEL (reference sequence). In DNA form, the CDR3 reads TGTACCAGCAGCCAAGACGACCAAGAGACCCAGTACTTC. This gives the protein CTSSQDDQETQYF.

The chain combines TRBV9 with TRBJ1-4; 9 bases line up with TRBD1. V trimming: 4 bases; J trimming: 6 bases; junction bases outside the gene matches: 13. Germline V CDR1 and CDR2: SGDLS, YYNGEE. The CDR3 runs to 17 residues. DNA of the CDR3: TGTGCCAGCAGCCCCTCCCTCCGCGGGACAGGGTATGAAAAACTGTTTTTT. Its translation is CASSPSLRGTGYEKLFF.

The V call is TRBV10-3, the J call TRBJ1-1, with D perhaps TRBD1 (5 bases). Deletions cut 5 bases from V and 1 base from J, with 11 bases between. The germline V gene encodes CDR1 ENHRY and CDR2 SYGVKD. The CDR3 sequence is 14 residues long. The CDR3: CAISNPQGNTEAFF. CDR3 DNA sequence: TGTGCCATCAGTAATCCTCAGGGGAACACTGAAGCTTTCTTT.

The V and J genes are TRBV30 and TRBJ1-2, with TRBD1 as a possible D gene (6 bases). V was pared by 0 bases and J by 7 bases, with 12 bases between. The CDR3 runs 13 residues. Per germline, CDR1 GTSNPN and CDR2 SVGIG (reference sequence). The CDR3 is CAWSVEEGGGYTF. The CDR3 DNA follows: TGTGCCTGGAGTGTGGAAGAAGGGGGTGGCTACACCTTC. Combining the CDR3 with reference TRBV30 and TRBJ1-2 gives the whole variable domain SQTIHQWPATLVQPVGSPLSLECTVEGTSNPNLYWYRQAAGRGLQLLFYSVGIGQISSEVPQNLSASRPQDRQFILSSKKLLLSDSGFYLCAWSVEEGGGYTFGSGTRLTVV.

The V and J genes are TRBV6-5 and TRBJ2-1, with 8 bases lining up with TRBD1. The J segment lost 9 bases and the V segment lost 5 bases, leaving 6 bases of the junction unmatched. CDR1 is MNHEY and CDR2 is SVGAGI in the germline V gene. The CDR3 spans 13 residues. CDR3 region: CASSRDRIGEQFF. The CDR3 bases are TGTGCCAGCAGTCGGGACAGGATTGGTGAGCAGTTCTTC.

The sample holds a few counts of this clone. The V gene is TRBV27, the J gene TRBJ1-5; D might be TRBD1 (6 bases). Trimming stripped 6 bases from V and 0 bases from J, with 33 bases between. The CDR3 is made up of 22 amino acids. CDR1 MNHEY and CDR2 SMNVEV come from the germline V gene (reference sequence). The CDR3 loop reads CASRPHRDPGILTKYSNQPQHF. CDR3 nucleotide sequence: TGTGCCAGCAGACCCCACAGGGACCCGGGAATACTTACTAAGTATAGCAATCAGCCCCAGCATTTT.

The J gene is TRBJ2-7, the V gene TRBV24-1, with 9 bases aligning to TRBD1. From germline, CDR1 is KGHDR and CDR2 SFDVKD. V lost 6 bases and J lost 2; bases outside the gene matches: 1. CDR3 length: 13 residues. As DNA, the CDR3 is TGTGCCACCAGTCGACAGGGGGCCTACGAGCAGTACTTC. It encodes CATSRQGAYEQYF.

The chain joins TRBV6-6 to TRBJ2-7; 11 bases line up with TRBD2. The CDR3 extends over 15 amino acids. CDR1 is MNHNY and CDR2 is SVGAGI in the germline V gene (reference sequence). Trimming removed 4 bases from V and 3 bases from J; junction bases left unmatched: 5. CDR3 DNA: TGTGCCAGCAGTTCGATGACTAGCGGGGTCTACGAGCAGTACTTC. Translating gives CASSSMTSGVYEQYF.

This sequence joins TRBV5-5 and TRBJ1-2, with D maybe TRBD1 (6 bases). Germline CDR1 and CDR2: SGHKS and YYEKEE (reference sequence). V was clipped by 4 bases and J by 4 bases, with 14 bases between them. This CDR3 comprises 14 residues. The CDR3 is CASSENQGRYGYTF. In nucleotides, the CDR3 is TGTGCCAGCAGCGAAAATCAGGGGCGCTATGGCTACACCTTC.

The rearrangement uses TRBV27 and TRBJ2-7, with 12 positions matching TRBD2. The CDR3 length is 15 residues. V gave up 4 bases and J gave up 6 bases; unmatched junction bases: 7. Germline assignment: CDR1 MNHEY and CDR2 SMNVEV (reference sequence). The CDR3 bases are TGTGCCAGCAGTTCAAGGACTAGCGGGGCCGGCGAGCAGTACTTC. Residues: CASSSRTSGAGEQYF.

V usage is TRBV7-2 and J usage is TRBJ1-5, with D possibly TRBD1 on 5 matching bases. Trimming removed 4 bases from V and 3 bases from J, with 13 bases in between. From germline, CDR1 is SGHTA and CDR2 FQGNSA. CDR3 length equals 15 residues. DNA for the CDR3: TGTGCCAGCAGCTCAGCGCCAGGGCCCAATCAGCCCCAGCATTTT. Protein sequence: CASSSAPGPNQPQHF.

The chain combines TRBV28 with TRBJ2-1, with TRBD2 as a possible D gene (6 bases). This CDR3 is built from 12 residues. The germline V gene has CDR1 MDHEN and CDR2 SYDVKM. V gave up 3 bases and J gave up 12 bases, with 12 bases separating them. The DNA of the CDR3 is TGTGCCAGCAGTTTCGTCCTGGAGGGGCAGTTCTTC. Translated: CASSFVLEGQFF.

CDR3 sequence (DNA): TGTGCTAGTGGTTTACAAGGGGGGGTGGCTGAAGCTTTCTTT. As protein: CASGLQGGVAEAFF. This chain uses TRBV12-5 with TRBJ1-1; D is perhaps TRBD1 (6 bases). Germline CDR1 and CDR2: LGHNT and FRNRAP. The CDR3 is 14 residues long. V gave up 3 bases and J gave up 6 bases, with 14 bases separating them.